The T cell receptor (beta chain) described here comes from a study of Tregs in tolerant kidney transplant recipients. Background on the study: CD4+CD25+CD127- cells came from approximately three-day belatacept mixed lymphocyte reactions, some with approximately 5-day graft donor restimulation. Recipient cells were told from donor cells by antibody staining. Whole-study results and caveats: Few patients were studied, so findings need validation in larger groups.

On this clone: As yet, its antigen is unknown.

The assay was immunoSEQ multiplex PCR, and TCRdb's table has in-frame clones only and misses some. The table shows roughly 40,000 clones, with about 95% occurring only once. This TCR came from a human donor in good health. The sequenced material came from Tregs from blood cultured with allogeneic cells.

In DNA form, the CDR3 reads TGTGCCAGCAGGGGACATTTGTCGCCCCAGCATTTT. Encoded protein: CASRGHLSPQHF. The V call is TRBV2, the J call TRBJ1-5, with D tentatively TRBD1 (6 bases). The CDR3 runs to 12 residues. V was clipped by 6 bases and J by 9 bases, with 12 bases between them. The V gene's germline CDR1 is SNHLY and CDR2 FYNNEI.